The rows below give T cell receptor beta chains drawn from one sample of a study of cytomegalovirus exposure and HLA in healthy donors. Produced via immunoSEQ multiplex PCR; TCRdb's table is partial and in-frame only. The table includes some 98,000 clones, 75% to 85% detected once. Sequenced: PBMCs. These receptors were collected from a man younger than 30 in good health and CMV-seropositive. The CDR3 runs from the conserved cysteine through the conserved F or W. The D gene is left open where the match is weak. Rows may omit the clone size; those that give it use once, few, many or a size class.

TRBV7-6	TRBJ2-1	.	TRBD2	CASSLVRGVYNEQFF	TGTGCCAGCAGCTTAGTGCGGGGGGTCTACAATGAGCAGTTCTTC
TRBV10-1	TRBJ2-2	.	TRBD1	CASSAGGTGELFF	TGCGCCAGCAGTGCAGGGGGCACCGGGGAGCTGTTTTTT
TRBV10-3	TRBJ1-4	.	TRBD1	CAIREGTDEKLFF	TGTGCCATCAGAGAAGGGACAGATGAAAAACTGTTTTTT
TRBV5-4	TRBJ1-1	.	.	CASSSPGRDAEAFF	TGTGCCAGCAGCTCCCCCGGGAGGGACGCTGAAGCTTTCTTT
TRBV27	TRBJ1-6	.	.	CASSLGGAAGSSYNSPLHF	TGTGCCAGCAGTTTAGGGGGGGCGGCGGGTAGCTCCTATAATTCACCCCTCCACTTT
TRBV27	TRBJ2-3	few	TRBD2	CASSPTSGVFRDTQYF	TGTGCCAGCAGTCCGACTAGCGGGGTCTTTCGAGATACGCAGTATTTT
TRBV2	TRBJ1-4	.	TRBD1	CASRGGINRGPTEKLFF	TGTGCCAGCAGGGGAGGAATAAACAGGGGGCCGACTGAAAAACTGTTTTTT
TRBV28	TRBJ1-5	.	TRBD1	CASSLVWDRVYSNQPQHF	TGTGCCAGCAGTTTAGTGTGGGACAGGGTCTATAGCAATCAGCCCCAGCATTTT
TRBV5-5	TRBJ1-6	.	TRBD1	CASSAGTVNSPLHF	TGTGCCAGCAGCGCCGGGACAGTTAATTCACCCCTCCACTTT
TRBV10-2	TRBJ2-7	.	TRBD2	CASSEPSGGSYEQYF	TGCGCCAGCAGTGAACCTAGCGGGGGGAGTTACGAGCAGTACTTC
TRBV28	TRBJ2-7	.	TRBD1	CASSRLQQGSYEQYF	TGTGCCAGCAGTCGTCTACAACAGGGGAGCTACGAGCAGTACTTC
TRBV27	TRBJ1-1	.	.	CASGEGSGGNTEAFF	TGTGCCAGCGGGGAGGGGAGCGGGGGAAACACTGAAGCTTTCTTT
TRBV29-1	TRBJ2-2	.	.	CSVEDGGGTGELFF	TGCAGCGTTGAAGACGGGGGAGGCACCGGGGAGCTGTTTTTT
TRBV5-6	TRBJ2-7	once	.	CASSLARHRYEQYF	TGTGCCAGCAGCTTGGCGAGACATCGTTACGAGCAGTACTTC
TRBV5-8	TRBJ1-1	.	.	CASSFRFAEAFF	TGTGCCAGCAGCTTCAGGTTCGCTGAAGCTTTCTTT
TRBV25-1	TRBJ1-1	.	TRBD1	CASSESGQGGEAFF	TGTGCCAGCAGTGAATCTGGACAGGGGGGTGAGGCTTTCTTT
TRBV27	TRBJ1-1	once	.	CASSLVRGTEAFF	TGTGCCAGCAGTTTAGTTAGGGGAACTGAAGCTTTCTTT
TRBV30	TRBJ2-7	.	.	CAWSRGYEQYF	TGTGCCTGGAGTAGGGGCTACGAGCAGTACTTC
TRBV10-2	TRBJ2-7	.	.	CASSESPVGGSSYEQYF	TGCGCCAGCAGTGAGTCGCCCGTTGGGGGGAGCTCCTACGAGCAGTACTTC
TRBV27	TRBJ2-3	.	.	CASSLVRGSTDTQYF	TGTGCCAGCAGCCTGGTTAGGGGAAGCACAGATACGCAGTATTTT
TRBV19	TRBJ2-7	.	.	CASSIRGVSYEQYF	TGTGCCAGTAGTATCCGGGGAGTGTCCTACGAGCAGTACTTC
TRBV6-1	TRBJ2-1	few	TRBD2	CASREGLAGGNEQFF	TGTGCCAGCAGGGAAGGACTAGCGGGGGGTAATGAGCAGTTCTTC
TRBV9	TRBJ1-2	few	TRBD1	CASSVNRGGPYGYTF	TGTGCCAGCAGCGTGAACAGGGGGGGGCCCTATGGCTACACCTTC
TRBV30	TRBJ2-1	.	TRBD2	CAWSVRGQGLSYNEQFF	TGTGCCTGGAGTGTAAGGGGCCAGGGACTATCCTACAATGAGCAGTTCTTC
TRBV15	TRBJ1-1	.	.	CATSSGDRVNTEAFF	TGTGCCACCAGCAGTGGCGACAGAGTAAACACTGAAGCTTTCTTT
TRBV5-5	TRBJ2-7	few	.	CASSLVTAAYEQYF	TGTGCCAGCAGCTTGGTAACAGCCGCCTACGAGCAGTACTTC
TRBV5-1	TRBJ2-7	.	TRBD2	CASSWLRGGYVEQYF	TGCGCCAGCTCCTGGTTGCGGGGGGGCTATGTCGAGCAGTACTTC
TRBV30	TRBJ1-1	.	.	CAWARRNTEAFF	TGTGCCTGGGCCCGGAGGAACACTGAAGCTTTCTTT
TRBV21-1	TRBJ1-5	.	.	CASSKGGTTSNQPQHF	TGTGCCAGCAGCAAAGGAGGGACAACCAGCAATCAGCCCCAGCATTTT
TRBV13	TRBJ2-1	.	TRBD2	CASSLRTGGRQEQFF	TGTGCCAGCAGCTTAAGGACGGGGGGGCGACAGGAGCAGTTCTTC
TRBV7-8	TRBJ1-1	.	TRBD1	CASSLVTGQGNTEAFF	TGTGCCAGCAGCTTAGTGACAGGGCAGGGGAACACTGAAGCTTTCTTT
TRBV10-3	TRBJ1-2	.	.	CAIQDMGARNGYTF	TGTGCCATCCAGGACATGGGGGCACGGAATGGCTACACCTTC
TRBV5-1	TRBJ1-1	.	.	CASSSDGQPNTEAFF	TGCGCCAGCAGCTCCGACGGACAGCCGAACACTGAAGCTTTCTTT
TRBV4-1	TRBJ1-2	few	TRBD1	CASSQAGTGRLLDGYTF	TGCGCCAGCAGCCAAGCCGGGACAGGGAGATTGTTGGATGGCTACACCTTC
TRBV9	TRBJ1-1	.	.	CASSVDQVTEAFF	TGTGCCAGCAGCGTAGACCAGGTCACTGAAGCTTTCTTT
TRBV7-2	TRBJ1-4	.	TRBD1	CASRLQGGNEKLFF	TGTGCCAGCAGGTTACAGGGGGGAAATGAAAAACTGTTTTTT
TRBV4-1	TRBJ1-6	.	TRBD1	CASSQDRSGDRGYSPLHF	TGCGCCAGCAGCCAAGATAGATCAGGGGACAGGGGATATTCACCCCTCCACTTT
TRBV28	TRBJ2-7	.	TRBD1	CASYPGTGTYEQYF	TGTGCCAGCTACCCCGGGACAGGTACCTACGAGCAGTACTTC
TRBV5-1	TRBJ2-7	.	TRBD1	CASSSTTGGYYEQYF	TGCGCCAGCAGCTCAACCACAGGGGGCTACTACGAGCAGTACTTC
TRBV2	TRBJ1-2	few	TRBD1	CASSGTGDLAYGYTF	TGTGCCAGCAGTGGGACAGGGGATTTGGCCTATGGCTACACCTTC
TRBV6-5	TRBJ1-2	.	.	CASSLGLRYGYTF	TGTGCCAGCAGTTTGGGCCTCCGCTATGGCTACACCTTC
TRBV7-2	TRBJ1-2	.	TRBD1	CASSNRDRGLDGYTF	TGTGCCAGCAGCAACCGGGACAGGGGGCTAGATGGCTACACCTTC
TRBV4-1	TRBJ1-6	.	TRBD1	CASSHRTGAGNSPLHF	TGCGCCAGCAGCCATAGGACAGGGGCGGGTAATTCACCCCTCCACTTT
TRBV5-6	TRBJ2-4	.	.	CASNQARVVRAKNIQYF	TGTGCCAGCAACCAGGCTCGAGTGGTCCGAGCCAAAAACATTCAGTACTTC
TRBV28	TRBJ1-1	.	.	CASKLDMNTEAFF	TGTGCCAGCAAACTCGACATGAACACTGAAGCTTTCTTT
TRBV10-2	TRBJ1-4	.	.	CASSEPGMGEKLFF	TGCGCCAGCAGTGAACCGGGAATGGGTGAAAAACTGTTTTTT
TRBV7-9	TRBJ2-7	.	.	CASSSGTLYEQYF	TGTGCCAGCAGCTCCGGGACACTCTACGAGCAGTACTTC
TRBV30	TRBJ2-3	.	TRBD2	CAWSASGGTDTQYF	TGTGCCTGGAGTGCTAGCGGGGGGACAGATACGCAGTATTTT
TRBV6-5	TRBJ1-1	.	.	CASTAGPTGTEAFF	TGTGCCAGCACTGCGGGCCCCACGGGGACTGAAGCTTTCTTT
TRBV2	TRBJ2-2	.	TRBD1	CASRGGQDPLEELFF	TGTGCCAGCAGGGGGGGACAGGATCCTCTCGAGGAGCTGTTTTTT
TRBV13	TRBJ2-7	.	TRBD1	CASSLGTTRTGNEQYF	TGTGCCAGCAGCTTAGGGACGACCAGGACAGGCAACGAGCAGTACTTC
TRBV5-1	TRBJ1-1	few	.	CATNEGRGTEAFF	TGCGCCACCAACGAGGGGCGGGGAACCGAAGCTTTCTTT
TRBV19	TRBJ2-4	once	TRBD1	CASSIVGQGKNIQYF	TGTGCCAGTAGTATAGTAGGACAGGGGAAAAACATTCAGTACTTC
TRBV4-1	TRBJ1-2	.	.	CASSQAGGSNYGYTF	TGCGCCAGCAGCCAGGCGGGGGGTTCTAACTATGGCTACACCTTC
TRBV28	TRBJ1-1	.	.	CASSLGQNTEAFF	TGTGCCAGCAGTTTGGGACAGAACACTGAAGCTTTCTTT
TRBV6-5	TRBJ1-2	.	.	CASSSRLEGNYGYTF	TGTGCCAGCAGTTCCCGATTGGAGGGCAACTATGGCTACACCTTC